The 6 T cell receptor beta chains given below trace back to one sample, sequenced in a study of tumor and adjacent non-tumor tissue in lung cancer. Three rounds of nested PCR, following a modified ARM-PCR protocol, produced the TCRbeta library. TCRdb re-analysed the multiplex PCR reads in MiXCR, keeping a single row per CDR3 protein. The profile shows about 110,000 distinct CDR3 sequences, around 75% of them singletons. RNA was extracted from bulk tissue without any cell sorting. Sequencing used lung tumor tissue. All receptors come from a woman aged 60-70 years with non-small cell lung cancer.

The chain combines TRBV4-3 with TRBJ1-5, with 7 bases identical to TRBD1. V shed 0 bases and J 6 bases; nucleotides not matched to a gene: 8. CDR1 LGHNA and CDR2 YSLEER come from the germline V gene. The CDR3 runs to 16 residues. CDR3 sequence reads: CASSQDQGRQGQPQHF. CDR3 in DNA: TGCGCCAGCAGCCAAGATCAAGGAAGACAGGGTCAGCCCCAGCATTTT.

A note on this clonotype: At one boundary the junction diverges from the germline segment, which might be a read error. The chain employs TRBV6-2 or TRBV6-3 and TRBJ2-7; D remains ambiguous. The germline gives CDR1 MNHEY, CDR2 SVGEGT. The CDR3 consists of 14 residues. In DNA form, the CDR3 reads TGTGTCAGCATTTATACGGGTAATGGGGACGAGCAGTACTTC. Encoded protein: CVSIYTGNGDEQYF.

Many counts were recorded for this clonotype. This chain joins TRBV12-3 or TRBV12-4 and TRBJ1-4, with D possibly TRBD1 on 5 matching bases. The CDR3 is 13 residues long. Trimming took off 7 bases at V and 8 bases at J, with 14 bases between the two ends. CDR3 in DNA: TGTGCCAGCAACTTCGGGGGTCGGGAAAAACTGTTTTTT. It encodes CASNFGGREKLFF.

At least ten counts were recorded for this clonotype. The CDR3 DNA is TGCGCCAGCAGCCAAGACCCCGGGATAAGAAGCGAGCAGTACTTC. This sequence encodes CASSQDPGIRSEQYF. The V and J genes are TRBV4-3 and TRBJ2-7, with D perhaps matching TRBD2 (5 bases). The CDR3 has 15 amino acids. V lost 0 bases and J 6 bases, leaving 15 bases between the germline ends. CDR1 is LGHNA and CDR2 is YSLEER in the germline V gene.

Notes on this clonotype: Compared with germline, one end of the junction differs, possibly owing to a read error. The gene calls are TRBV20-1 and TRBJ2-5; D may be TRBD2 (6 bases). This CDR3 has 15 residues. The germline V gene has CDR1 DFQATT and CDR2 SNEGSKA (reference sequence). CDR3 DNA: TGCAGTGCTAGAGTTGAAAGGGCTCCCCGCGGGACCCACTTCTTC. Translated, it gives CSARVERAPRGTHFF.

As concerns this clonotype: This is likely a read error, given that the CDR3 carries no conserved phenylalanine or tryptophan at its end. The chain combines TRBV20-1 with TRBJ1-2, with 7 bases matching TRBD1. Germline CDR1 and CDR2: DFQATT and SNEGSKA (reference sequence). This CDR3 is built from 13 residues. The CDR3 reads CRAEAGGIYGYTI. For the CDR3, the DNA is TGCAGAGCTGAGGCAGGGGGGATCTATGGCTACACCATA.